The 27 T cell receptor beta chains below come from one sample, sequenced in a study of T-cell memory formation after mild COVID-19. TCRdb analysed the 5' RACE reads with MiXCR anew, one entry per CDR3 protein. The data show about 400,000 distinct CDR3 sequences, with more than 20% seen just once and around 14% held by the top ten. The sequencing sample was made of PBMCs or a T cell subset sorted from them (not recorded which). The origin of the receptors is an adult woman who had mild COVID-19 (a few samples of this study predate the infection). Cell type and time point are not known.

V gene TRBV5-1 combines with J gene TRBJ1-1; D is unresolved. CDR1 is SGHRS and CDR2 is YFSETQ in the germline V gene. This CDR3 region has 14 residues. Trimming shortened V by 0 bases and J by 3 bases, and 9 bases separated the two germline ends. CDR3 amino acids: CASSLADVDTEAFF. The CDR3 bases are TGCGCCAGCAGCTTGGCTGATGTGGACACTGAAGCTTTCTTT.

The V call is TRBV30, the J call TRBJ2-5; TRBD2 matches at 12 bases. The ends lost 4 bases at V and 5 bases at J; junction bases unmatched: 5. This CDR3 has 14 amino acids. Germline assignment: CDR1 GTSNPN and CDR2 SVGIG (reference sequence). For the CDR3, the DNA is TGTGCCTGGAAAGGACTAGCGGGGTGGGAGACCCAGTACTTC. Translating it yields CAWKGLAGWETQYF.

The sample holds a few counts of this clonotype. The chain couples TRBV5-4 to TRBJ2-1; D unclear. The CDR3 totals 15 residues. Per germline, CDR1 SGHNT and CDR2 YYREEE (reference sequence). V lost 0 bases, J lost 4 bases, and 11 bases lay in between. The CDR3 sequence: CASSLERDGYNEQFF. CDR3 sequence (DNA): TGTGCCAGCAGCTTGGAAAGAGACGGATACAATGAGCAGTTCTTC.

This chain connects TRBV7-9 to TRBJ2-5; TRBD1 matches 7 bases. The J segment lost 4 bases and the V segment lost 2 bases, leaving 7 bases of the junction unmatched. The CDR3 length is 15 residues. In germline, CDR1 is SEHNR, CDR2 FQNEAQ (reference sequence). The CDR3 region is CASSLTQGVGETQYF. The DNA of the CDR3 is TGTGCCAGCAGCTTAACGCAGGGGGTGGGAGAGACCCAGTACTTC. Drawing the rest from reference TRBV7-9 and TRBJ2-5, the complete variable domain is DTGVSQNPRHKITKRGQNVTFRCDPISEHNRLYWYRQTLGQGPEFLTYFQNEAQLEKSRLLSDRFSAERPKGSFSTLEIQRTEQGDSAMYLCASSLTQGVGETQYFGPGTRLLVL.

This clonotype has just a few counts. The CDR3 DNA reads as TGTGCCAGCAGGGAAAGCTCTGGGGCCAACGTCCTGACTTTC. This gives the protein CASRESSGANVLTF. The V gene is TRBV2, the J gene TRBJ2-6, with D unclear. CDR1 SNHLY and CDR2 FYNNEI come from the germline V gene. Trimming left V 6 bases short and J 0 bases short, with 6 bases between. The CDR3 length is 14 residues.

This chain connects TRBV24-1 to TRBJ2-2; 7 bases agree with TRBD1. Germline trimming cut 3 bases from V and 3 bases from J; bases unmatched to any gene: 3. The CDR3 has 15 amino acids. CDR1 and CDR2 from the germline V gene are KGHDR and SFDVKD. In DNA form, the CDR3 reads TGTGCCACCAGTGATACCGACAGGGACACCGGGGAGCTGTTTTTT. Translating it yields CATSDTDRDTGELFF.

The DNA for the CDR3 is TGTGCCAGCAGTTACGAGTCAGGCCAGGGGTCCACCGGGGAGCTGTTTTTT. Translation gives CASSYESGQGSTGELFF. V and J are TRBV6-2 or TRBV6-3 and TRBJ2-2; D is possibly TRBD1 (6 bases). V was trimmed by 2 bases and J by 4 bases, leaving 17 bases between them. The CDR3 has 17 amino acids. Germline V gives CDR1 MNHEY, CDR2 SVGEGT.

CDR3 amino acids: CSATRDGTYEQYF. The CDR3 region has the DNA TGCAGCGCCACTCGGGACGGAACCTACGAGCAGTACTTC. The chain links TRBV29-1 to TRBJ2-7; D tentatively reads TRBD1 or TRBD2 (5 bases each). The germline V and J ends were trimmed by 7 bases and 2 bases, with 15 bases remaining between them. This CDR3 is 13 amino acids long. Germline V CDR1 and CDR2: SQVTM, ANQGSEA.

CDR3 nucleotide sequence: TGTGCCAGCAGCCTTACTAGCGGGGGGGCAACAGATACGCAGTATTTT. As protein: CASSLTSGGATDTQYF. V usage is TRBV14 and J usage is TRBJ2-3; 13 positions match TRBD2. Germline trimming cut 4 bases from V and 3 bases from J; bases unmatched to any gene: 4. This CDR3 spans 16 amino acids. Per germline, CDR1 SGHDN and CDR2 FVKESK.

The sample holds a few counts of this clonotype. V and J are TRBV7-6 and TRBJ2-7, with D maybe TRBD2 (6 bases). This CDR3 spans 13 amino acids. V lost 6 bases and J lost 7, with 16 bases in between. In germline, CDR1 is SGHVS, CDR2 FNYEAQ. The CDR3 sequence is CASSHSTAGEQYF. CDR3 bases: TGTGCCAGCAGTCACTCCACAGCGGGTGAGCAGTACTTC.

The gene calls are TRBV25-1 and TRBJ2-3, with D possibly being TRBD1 (5 bases). CDR1 is MGHDK, CDR2 SYGVNS, per germline. The CDR3 is 13 residues long. The V end lost 7 bases, the J end lost 2 bases, and 10 bases lay between the germline ends. In DNA, the CDR3 is TGTGCCAGCATCGACAGTTACACAGATACGCAGTATTTT. Amino acid sequence: CASIDSYTDTQYF.

The chain combines TRBV20-1 with TRBJ1-4, with D perhaps TRBD1 (5 bases). The length of the CDR3 is 15 residues. V lost 3 bases and J 8 bases, leaving 19 bases between the germline ends. The germline V gene encodes CDR1 DFQATT and CDR2 SNEGSKA (reference sequence). In DNA form, the CDR3 reads TGCAGTGCTAGCGGGGCCCTCAGGGTGGAGGAAAAACTGTTTTTT. Translating it yields CSASGALRVEEKLFF.

This clonotype was counted a few times. CDR3 amino acids: CASSDRATYGYTF. In nucleotides, the CDR3 is TGTGCCAGCAGTGACAGGGCAACCTATGGCTACACCTTC. The V gene is TRBV21-1, the J gene TRBJ1-2; the table assigns TRBD1, which was not confirmed against the DNA. TRBV21-1 is marked as a pseudogene. The CDR3 runs to 13 residues.

This chain links TRBV24-1 with TRBJ2-1; 10 nucleotides align to TRBD2. V was pared by 2 bases and J by 5 bases, with 5 bases of the junction left unmatched. Looked up from germline, CDR1 is KGHDR and CDR2 is SFDVKD. This CDR3 is 16 amino acids long. CDR3 nucleotide sequence: TGTGCCACCAGTGATTACCTAGCGGGGGCGAACAATGAGCAGTTCTTC. Its translation is CATSDYLAGANNEQFF.

The rearrangement links TRBV29-1 to TRBJ1-2, with 7 bases lining up with TRBD1. Germline CDR1 SQVTM, CDR2 ANQGSEA. The CDR3 has 15 residues. V was clipped by 0 bases and J by 6 bases; unmatched bases: 10. CDR3 bases: TGCAGCGTTGAAGATCGAGAGACAGGGACTAATGGCTACACCTTC. Its protein is CSVEDRETGTNGYTF.

The chain combines TRBV10-3 with TRBJ1-2; TRBD1 matches 7 bases. The germline V gene encodes CDR1 ENHRY and CDR2 SYGVKD. This CDR3 has 12 residues. V gave up 9 bases and J gave up 6 bases; unmatched junction bases: 7. The CDR3: CAIETGDNGYTF. The CDR3, as DNA: TGTGCCATTGAAACAGGGGATAATGGCTACACCTTC.

This clonotype has a handful of counts. This chain's CDR3 is CASSDRVRENYGYTF. Written as DNA, the CDR3 is TGTGCCAGCAGCGACCGAGTCCGGGAGAACTATGGCTACACCTTC. J is TRBJ1-2 and V is TRBV5-4; D uncertain. The CDR3 loop spans 15 amino acids. Between the trimmed V and J ends, which lost 4 bases and 2 bases, there was a span of 15 bases. Germline assignment: CDR1 SGHNT and CDR2 YYREEE (reference sequence).

This clonotype was seen a few times. This chain uses TRBV5-5 with TRBJ1-1; no clear D. From germline, CDR1 is SGHKS and CDR2 YYEKEE (reference sequence). V shed 0 bases and J shed 6 bases, with 12 bases lying between them. The length of the CDR3 is 14 residues. Here the CDR3 reads CASSLGWIVPEAFF. In DNA, the CDR3 is TGTGCCAGCAGCTTGGGGTGGATCGTTCCTGAAGCTTTCTTT.

The rearrangement joins TRBV25-1 to TRBJ2-2, with D perhaps matching TRBD2 (5 bases). V lost 0 bases to trimming and J lost 10 bases, with 6 bases between them. The CDR3 consists of 12 residues. Per germline, CDR1 MGHDK and CDR2 SYGVNS. The CDR3 DNA reads as TGTGCCAGCAGTGAATACGGGGAGGAGCTGTTTTTT. Encoded protein: CASSEYGEELFF.

J is TRBJ1-2 and V is TRBV7-9; unclear D gene. V was clipped by 0 bases and J by 2 bases, with 4 bases between them. The CDR3 is 13 residues long. Germline CDR1 is SEHNR and CDR2 is FQNEAQ (reference sequence). Written as DNA, the CDR3 is TGTGCCAGCAGCTTAGCAGAGAACTATGGCTACACCTTC. As protein: CASSLAENYGYTF. Drawing the rest from reference TRBV7-9 and TRBJ1-2, the complete variable domain is DTGVSQNPRHKITKRGQNVTFRCDPISEHNRLYWYRQTLGQGPEFLTYFQNEAQLEKSRLLSDRFSAERPKGSFSTLEIQRTEQGDSAMYLCASSLAENYGYTFGSGTRLTVV.

V usage is TRBV11-3 and J usage is TRBJ2-1, with TRBD1 matching 8 bases. CDR1 and CDR2 from the germline V gene are SGHNT and YENEEA. V dropped 2 bases and J dropped 1; count of bases not matched to a gene: 4. The CDR3 consists of 16 residues. CDR3 region: CASSLPGQGSYNEQFF. The DNA of the CDR3 is TGTGCCAGCAGCTTACCCGGACAGGGTTCCTACAATGAGCAGTTCTTC.

The table lists this clonotype with a few counts. This chain connects TRBV29-1 to TRBJ2-1; TRBD1 matches at 9 bases. V shed 1 base, J shed 4 bases, and the junction held 14 bases outside the gene matches. Per the germline V gene, CDR1 is SQVTM and CDR2 is ANQGSEA. The CDR3 covers 18 residues. The CDR3 DNA sequence: TGCAGCGTTGAAGTTGGCGCGCAGGGACAGGGAAGATACAATGAGCAGTTCTTC. This sequence encodes CSVEVGAQGQGRYNEQFF.

This clonotype was detected only a few times. The chain joins TRBV29-1 to TRBJ1-1, with D unresolved. The CDR3 is 13 residues long. Germline CDR1 SQVTM, CDR2 ANQGSEA. Trimming removed 0 bases from V and 1 base from J, with 6 bases in between. CDR3 DNA: TGCAGCGTTGAAGATCACCAGAACACTGAAGCTTTCTTT. Encoded protein: CSVEDHQNTEAFF.

This clonotype was counted a few times. At one of its ends the junction is not consistent with the germline gene, which may arise from a read error. This sequence joins TRBV7-7 and TRBJ2-5; possibly TRBD2 for D (6 bases). The CDR3 loop spans 13 amino acids. CDR1 is SSHAT and CDR2 is FNYEAQ in the germline V gene (reference sequence). The CDR3, as DNA: TGTGCTAGCAGCTCGGGAGAGGGGAAGACCCAGTACTTC. Translated, it gives CASSSGEGKTQYF.

This clonotype appeared a few times. The V call is TRBV5-1, the J call TRBJ2-3; 8 bases map to TRBD2. The CDR3 contains 15 residues. J was trimmed by 4 bases and V by 2 bases; bases with no gene match: 6. CDR1 is SGHRS and CDR2 is YFSETQ in the germline V gene. The CDR3 nucleotides read TGCGCCAGCAGCTTTAGCGGGAAGGGGGCAGATACGCAGTATTTT. It encodes CASSFSGKGADTQYF.

This chain uses TRBV12-3 or TRBV12-4 with TRBJ1-3, with 7 nucleotides matching TRBD1. V was pared by 6 bases and J by 5 bases, with 10 bases of the junction left unmatched. The CDR3 spans 15 residues. This chain's CDR3 is CASSYDRTGRNTIYF. DNA of the CDR3: TGTGCCAGCAGCTACGACCGGACAGGAAGAAACACCATATATTTT.

The chain combines TRBV4-3 with TRBJ1-2, with D hard to call. V lost 0 bases and J 4 bases, leaving 12 bases between the germline ends. Looked up from germline, CDR1 is LGHNA and CDR2 is YSLEER. CDR3 length: 15 amino acids. CDR3 coding DNA: TGCGCCAGCAGCCAAGATCCGGAACGCGGCTATGGCTACACCTTC. Amino acid sequence: CASSQDPERGYGYTF.